This is a list of T cell receptor beta chains from one sample in a study of CD8 T cells in Susac syndrome. A single record per CDR3 protein comes from TCRdb applying MiXCR to the immunoSEQ multiplex PCR reads. The repertoire holds roughly 140,000 distinct CDR3 sequences, with approximately 94% as singletons. Sequencing was done on a sample of CD8+ T cells from PBMCs. All receptors come from a human donor with multiple sclerosis. Each CDR3 is given with its conserved first and last residue. Each record gives: clone size, V gene, J gene, D gene, CDR3 protein, CDR3 DNA. The D gene is left open where the match is weak. Size is stated for part of the rows, as once, few or many counts, or as a class when the clone is expanded.

once	TRBV9	TRBJ1-6	TRBD1	CASSVEGQGNSPLHF	TGTGCCAGCAGCGTAGAGGGACAGGGTAATTCACCCCTCCACTTT
.	TRBV15	TRBJ2-3	TRBD1	CATSSSLRDRVSHTQYF	TGTGCCACCAGTTCCAGCCTCCGGGACAGGGTGTCCCATACGCAGTATTTT
.	TRBV28	TRBJ2-5	.	CASSPSSTDQETQYF	TGTGCCAGCAGTCCTAGCTCGACGGACCAAGAGACCCAGTACTTC
few	TRBV30	TRBJ2-1	.	CAWSPGNEQFF	TGTGCCTGGAGTCCGGGGAATGAGCAGTTCTTC
few	TRBV5-4	TRBJ1-3	TRBD1	CASKPTGAASGNTIYF	TGTGCCAGCAAACCTACAGGGGCAGCGTCTGGAAACACCATATATTTT
.	TRBV3-1	TRBJ1-2	TRBD1	CASSPTQGTTPFYGYTF	TGTGCCAGCAGCCCTACACAGGGGACGACCCCCTTCTATGGCTACACCTTC
.	TRBV5-1	TRBJ1-1	.	CASSPWTANTEAFF	TGCGCCAGCAGCCCCTGGACAGCGAACACTGAAGCTTTCTTT
once	TRBV2	TRBJ2-1	.	CASSTGYNEQFF	TGTGCCAGCAGCACAGGGTACAATGAGCAGTTCTTC
.	TRBV29-1	TRBJ2-7	TRBD1	CSASTGGEGHEQYF	TGCAGCGCAAGCACAGGGGGAGAAGGCCACGAGCAGTACTTC
.	TRBV29-1	TRBJ2-3	TRBD2	CSVGNPGTSPDTQYF	TGCAGCGTTGGAAATCCCGGGACTAGCCCAGATACGCAGTATTTT
.	TRBV27	TRBJ1-5	.	CASSFGQKGPLNQPQHF	TGTGCCAGCAGTTTCGGACAGAAAGGGCCCCTCAATCAGCCCCAGCATTTT
.	TRBV27	TRBJ1-1	.	CASSSPKGGFSEAFF	TGTGCCAGCAGTTCGCCCAAGGGGGGCTTTAGTGAAGCTTTCTTT
once	TRBV9	TRBJ2-3	.	CASSVFGSLADTQYF	TGTGCCAGCAGCGTCTTCGGATCCCTCGCAGATACGCAGTATTTT
.	TRBV2	TRBJ2-3	TRBD2	CASSLLVSGGRTDTQYF	TGTGCCAGCAGTCTACTCGTGTCGGGGGGACGCACAGATACGCAGTATTTT
.	TRBV7-9	TRBJ2-1	.	CASSSGRGSYNEQFF	TGTGCCAGCAGCTCCGGGCGGGGATCGTACAATGAGCAGTTCTTC
once	TRBV27	TRBJ2-3	TRBD2	CASSTRGGGDTQYF	TGTGCCAGCAGTACCCGGGGGGGCGGAGATACGCAGTATTTT
once	TRBV27	TRBJ1-5	TRBD1	CASSRRTGGQPQHF	TGTGCCAGCAGCCGCCGAACAGGGGGCCAGCCCCAGCATTTT
.	TRBV4-3	TRBJ2-7	TRBD2	CASSQEVLADYEQYF	TGCGCCAGCAGCCAAGAGGTCCTAGCGGACTACGAGCAGTACTTC
.	TRBV7-9	TRBJ2-5	.	CASSFRQGLETQYF	TGTGCCAGCAGCTTTCGACAGGGACTAGAGACCCAGTACTTC
.	TRBV5-1	TRBJ2-7	TRBD1	CASSSSTGGAYEQYF	TGCGCCAGCAGCTCATCGACAGGGGGTGCCTACGAGCAGTACTTC
.	TRBV30	TRBJ1-2	.	CAWSVGNGGRTF	TGTGCCTGGAGTGTCGGTAATGGGGGCAGGACGTTC
.	TRBV20-1	TRBJ2-1	TRBD1	CSARDLRDRDLQGQFF	TGCAGTGCTAGAGACCTCCGGGACAGAGATTTACAGGGGCAGTTCTTC
once	TRBV19	TRBJ2-2	.	CASSIEVFSNTGELFF	TGTGCCAGTAGTATAGAGGTCTTCTCTAACACCGGGGAGCTGTTTTTT
.	TRBV27	TRBJ2-7	.	CASGGSSEIPPYEQYF	TGTGCCAGCGGAGGGTCGAGCGAGATACCTCCCTACGAGCAGTACTTC
.	TRBV20-1	TRBJ2-1	TRBD1	CSAGTKTGTGTYNEQFF	TGCAGTGCGGGGACGAAAACCGGGACAGGAACCTACAATGAGCAGTTCTTC
.	TRBV10-3	TRBJ1-1	.	CAISESRNTEAFF	TGTGCCATCAGTGAGTCGAGGAATACTGAAGCTTTCTTT
.	TRBV15	TRBJ2-7	.	CATSRESAYEQYF	TGTGCCACCAGCAGAGAGTCGGCATACGAGCAGTACTTC
.	TRBV29-1	TRBJ1-2	TRBD1	CSVIGTENYGYTF	TGCAGCGTCATTGGGACAGAGAACTATGGCTACACCTTC
.	TRBV6-6	TRBJ1-5	.	CASSYSDGSNQPQHF	TGTGCCAGCAGTTACTCGGACGGGAGCAATCAGCCCCAGCATTTT
.	TRBV7-9	TRBJ1-5	.	CASSSSGEEPQHF	TGTGCCAGCAGCTCCTCGGGTGAAGAGCCCCAGCATTTT
.	TRBV9	TRBJ2-1	TRBD2	CASSLKSSGGAPNEQFF	TGTGCCAGCAGCTTGAAGTCTAGCGGGGGGGCCCCCAATGAGCAGTTCTTC
.	TRBV28	TRBJ1-1	.	CASSLRGPTEAFF	TGTGCCAGCAGTTTAAGAGGCCCCACTGAAGCTTTCTTT
.	TRBV30	TRBJ1-1	.	CAWSPPDRLNTEAFF	TGTGCCTGGAGTCCGCCGGACAGACTGAACACTGAAGCTTTCTTT
once	TRBV7-8	TRBJ2-5	.	CASSLVALYVQETQYF	TGTGCCAGCAGCTTAGTTGCTTTATACGTCCAAGAGACCCAGTACTTC
.	TRBV5-4	TRBJ2-1	TRBD1	CASSRDRGQNNEQFF	TGTGCCAGCAGCCGCGACAGGGGGCAGAACAATGAGCAGTTCTTC
once	TRBV11-2	TRBJ2-1	.	CASSFTQWGADYNEQFF	TGTGCCAGCAGCTTCACCCAGTGGGGGGCCGACTACAATGAGCAGTTCTTC
once	TRBV30	TRBJ1-4	.	CAWSEGEKLFF	TGTGCCTGGAGTGAGGGAGAAAAACTGTTTTTT
.	TRBV20-1	TRBJ2-3	.	CSARDLDSPSTDTQYF	TGCAGTGCTAGAGATCTGGACAGCCCTAGCACAGATACGCAGTATTTT
few	TRBV4-1	TRBJ1-5	.	CASSQGTNQPQHF	TGCGCCAGCAGCCAGGGAACCAATCAGCCCCAGCATTTT
.	TRBV20-1	TRBJ2-7	TRBD2	CSARGPRGVYEQYF	TGCAGTGCTAGAGGCCCCCGGGGGGTCTACGAGCAGTACTTC
.	TRBV4-1	TRBJ1-6	.	CASSQVRQPSNSPLHF	TGCGCCAGCAGCCAAGTTCGCCAGCCATCCAATTCACCCCTCCACTTT
.	TRBV27	TRBJ1-5	.	CASSFGGNQPQHF	TGTGCCAGCAGTTTCGGGGGCAATCAGCCCCAGCATTTT
.	TRBV15	TRBJ1-4	.	CATAAENNEKLFF	TGTGCCACAGCTGCAGAAAACAATGAAAAACTGTTTTTT
.	TRBV30	TRBJ1-1	TRBD1	CAWSTGGSPEAFF	TGTGCCTGGTCCACAGGGGGTAGTCCTGAAGCTTTCTTT
.	TRBV27	TRBJ1-6	TRBD1	CASSRGVGEGHSPLHF	TGTGCCAGCAGCAGGGGGGTCGGGGAGGGTCATTCACCCCTCCACTTT